This TCR beta chain is from a study of tumor-infiltrating lymphocytes in localized non-small cell lung cancer. Looking at the study overall: Several tumor histologies, both smoking statuses, and some post-neoadjuvant chemotherapy samples were included. Tumor tissue and non-adjacent uninvolved lung came from each patient.

The CDR3 sequence is 14 residues long. Trimming shortened V by 5 bases and J by 4 bases, and 13 bases separated the two germline ends. Germline CDR1 reads SGHTA; CDR2 reads FQGNSA. Method: immunoSEQ multiplex PCR; TCRdb's copy keeps in-frame clones and lacks some. The table has tens of thousands of clones, approximately 80% seen once. Only one count was recorded for this clone. Its antigen is currently unknown. Study findings and constraints: IM1 and IM2 tumors showed no difference in T-cell fraction. Recurrence-free survival showed no association with tumor T-cell fraction.

The clonotype comes from a human donor with non-small cell lung cancer. V and J are TRBV7-2 and TRBJ2-3; the D gene is possibly TRBD1 (6 bases). Sequenced sample: lung tumor tissue. Here the CDR3 reads CASSLNRAPDTQYF. CDR3 nucleotides: TGTGCCAGCAGCCTCAACAGGGCCCCAGATACGCAGTATTTT.